This T cell receptor (beta chain) was captured by sequencing in a study of T-cell memory formation after mild COVID-19. Only a few counts were recorded for this clonotype. Its target is not known. TCRdb processed the 5' RACE reads anew with MiXCR; each CDR3 protein has one entry. The data hold around 250,000 distinct CDR3 sequences, with 15% to 20% observed a single time. Germline CDR1 DFQATT, CDR2 SNEGSKA (reference sequence). Losses at the gene ends were 6 bases for V and 2 bases for J; bases not matched to a gene: 1. The CDR3 runs 12 residues. Study-level points and caveats: Contracting clones from day 15 to 85 had balanced CD4/CD8; later expanders favoured CD4+.

This sequence originates from a man aged 18 to 30 who had mild COVID-19 (a few samples of this study predate the infection). Cell type and time point are not known. J is TRBJ1-5 and V is TRBV20-1, with 7 bases aligning to TRBD1. The sequenced material came from PBMCs or a T cell subset sorted from them (not recorded which). CDR3 sequence: CSATGGNQPQHF. CDR3 DNA: TGCAGTGCCACAGGGGGCAATCAGCCCCAGCATTTT.